A single T cell receptor (beta chain) is shown here with its context. Its antigen is still unknown. CDR3 length equals 18 residues. Germline CDR1 SGHTA, CDR2 FQGTGA. TCRdb re-called the 5' RACE reads; every CDR3 protein appears as one record, without DNA. The sample totals 350,000 to 550,000 distinct CDR3 sequences. The draw for each donor consisted of a single 2.5 ml blood sample. The source of the sample is a study of monozygotic twins with inflammatory bowel disease. Study observations and caveats: None of the different T cell subtypes could be distinguished from one another.

This TCR was sampled from a human donor with ulcerative colitis or Crohn's disease, or a healthy co-twin of an affected twin (not recorded which). V is TRBV7-3 and J is TRBJ2-2; TCRdb indicates TRBD2, and absent DNA this call remains unverified. Sequences were obtained from blood. CDR3 sequence reads: CASSTGLAGGFNTGELFF.